This T cell receptor beta chain was sequenced for a study of Tregs in tolerant kidney transplant recipients. General observations from the study: The most relevant donor-specific Treg TCRbeta repertoire apparently came from expansion with activated donor B cells. Findings come from small patient numbers and require larger validation.

Comments on this clone: Its matching antigen is unknown.

The CDR3 runs 14 residues. From germline, CDR1 is SGHDT and CDR2 YYEEEE. V dropped 4 bases and J dropped 5; count of bases not matched to a gene: 8. TCRdb keeps only in-frame clones here, not all; method: immunoSEQ multiplex PCR. The table includes approximately 60,000 clones, 65% to 85% detected once. The receptor was derived from a human donor in good health. Sequenced input: CD4+ T cells from blood. This chain uses TRBV5-6 with TRBJ1-1; 7 bases line up with TRBD1. The CDR3 protein is CASSLTRGRTEAFF. In DNA form, the CDR3 reads TGTGCCAGCAGCCTCACTAGGGGGCGGACTGAAGCTTTCTTT.